The entry below describes one T cell receptor beta chain. Its target is unknown. The roughly 20-31 mg bulk tissue piece was not sorted before simultaneous RNA and DNA extraction. Five separate regions were sampled from each tumor. The data originate from a study of tumor-infiltrating lymphocytes in primary liver carcinoma. Study-wide results and caveats: Roughly 7.5-25% of top clones, and no more, occurred in all five tumor regions.

The investigators made TCR beta cDNA from approximately 0.5 ug total RNA, using a constant-region primer. Three-round nested multiplex PCR performed with slightly modified ARM-PCR produced the TCR beta libraries. One entry per CDR3 protein results from TCRdb running MiXCR on the multiplex PCR reads. The repertoire holds about 210,000 distinct CDR3 sequences, around four fifths seen once, with roughly 18% in the top ten. The sequence derives from a middle-aged man with primary liver carcinoma and hepatitis B virus infection. Material: tumor tissue from primary liver carcinoma.

CDR3 sequence reads: CASSQAGLLCEQFF. In DNA form, the CDR3 reads TGCGCCAGCAGCCAAGCGGGTTTACTATGTGAACAGTTCTTC. The J gene is TRBJ2-1, the V gene TRBV4-1; D call uncertain. V was clipped by 1 base and J by 13 bases, with 17 bases between them. Germline CDR1 reads MGHRA; CDR2 reads YSYEKL. The CDR3 has 14 amino acids.